This TCR beta chain was sequenced in a study of read filtering for tumor transcriptome and immune sequencing. Molecular barcoded adaptors covering alpha/delta and beta/gamma chains were used on roughly 400 ng RNA. TCRdb ran MiXCR on the reads and lists one entry per CDR3 protein. The profile covers about 50,000 distinct CDR3 sequences, with around 20% appearing a single time and 15% taken by the ten largest. CDR1 and CDR2 from the germline V gene are SNHLY and FYNNEI. V shed 2 bases, J shed 7 bases, and the junction held 5 bases outside the gene matches. CDR3 length: 15 amino acids. This clonotype showed up many times.

What was sequenced was a population of CD138-negative cells sorted from bone marrow. This sequence joins TRBV2 and TRBJ2-2, with 9 nucleotides matching TRBD1. The TCR was taken from a donor at least 40 years old with multiple myeloma. The CDR3 reads CASSELGQGFGELFF. The CDR3 DNA reads as TGTGCCAGCAGTGAATTGGGACAGGGCTTCGGGGAGCTGTTTTTT.